This T cell receptor (beta chain) is from a study of T cell responses to AZD1222 COVID-19 vaccine (TCRdb year 2021). Looking at the study overall: TCR sequencing was performed for 233 trial participants, of whom roughly 200 were given two doses of AZD1222 and 26 were given two doses of MenACWY control vaccine. Enrollment into the trials was organized by age into subgroups of 18-55, 56-69 and 70-plus years, and those subgroups contained approximately 160, 26 and 62 TCR-sequenced participants, respectively. The paper's findings and limits, for the study overall: No day 14 peak-response samples were available, so repertoires were characterized only after the peak T cell response. The 56-69-year group was small, and its depth increase did not reach significance, likely because of low power. Only 5 to 7 AZD1222 recipients were SARS-CoV-2 seropositive at baseline, limiting conclusions about previously exposed vaccinees. A significant rise in spike-specific TCR breadth and depth was observed after two AZD1222 doses relative to day 0 and relative to MenACWY recipients. Participants were mostly white British, with more females than males. The authors suggested clonal diversity may have been underestimated. Reportedly, close to half of the unique spike-specific TCRs recognized epitopes lying outside the regions that are mutated in the B.1.351 and B.1.1.7 variants. CD4 TCRs associated with the vaccine covered the entire spike protein, and the dominant responses were in regions 160-218 and 743-854.

Explained via the paper, the time point label denotes: about 28 days (+/-7) after the second vaccine dose. AZD1222 recipients whose second dose came at about 4 weeks and those whose second dose came at about 12 weeks were combined into one group, since spike-specific TCR depth and breadth did not differ between the two schedules. Vaccinee samples were obtained from the UK trials COV001 and COV002, which included a single-blind randomized controlled phase 2/3 trial of AZD1222 (ChAdOx1 nCoV-19) in healthy adults. For TCRbeta chain sequencing, PBMC samples from trial participants were taken at day 0 and at day 28 after the second dose. Points on this clone: It has no known antigen specificity. No much larger clone is present one base from it, and per-base qualities are unavailable.

The CDR3 runs 14 amino acids, cysteine and phenylalanine included. Just CDR3 DNA is preserved here, 42 bases in frame from base 1. For CDR1 and CDR2, the germline V gene (reference sequence) lists MNHEY and SMNVEV. V was cut back by 5 bases and J by 3 bases, leaving a gap of 11 bases between them. The CDR3 regions of human TCRbeta chains were analyzed by immunosequencing. On the authors' methods: TCRs in the repertoires were compared against a reference library of SARS-CoV-2-specific TCRs that had been generated with the MIRA antigen-specificity platform. Breadth meant the fraction of unique TCRs that were SARS-CoV-2-associated, whereas depth meant the fraction of total T cells that were SARS-CoV-2-associated. Using the MIRA data, each spike-specific TCR was assigned both to the spike region to which the TCR was reactive and to a CD4 or CD8 class. Log10-transformed breadth and depth values were compared by one-way ANOVA with Sidak's multiple comparisons tests. TCRdb obtained this table from immuneACCESS and retained in-frame rearrangements with V and J assigned. These tables miss some clones; where compared with another copy, unresolved V genes account for less than half of the shortfall, and the remainder is unexplained. V and J calls and clone size are as listed in that table; D and trimming were resolved from the DNA. This sample gives about 150,000 clones in total; about 87% of them show up just once. 8% to 10% of the sample comes from the top ten.

Sequenced material: peripheral blood, taken 28 days after the second AZD1222 dose. The sequence links TRBV27 to TRBJ1-5; D gene: possibly TRBD1, on 6 matching bases. The receptor was derived from an adult who received the AZD1222 COVID-19 vaccine. This receptor carries the CDR3 CASSPDSPNQPQHF. The nucleotide sequence reads TGTGCCAGCAGTCCGGACAGCCCCAATCAGCCCCAGCATTTT.